What follows are 11 T cell receptor beta chains derived from one specimen sequenced in a study of T cell responses to AZD1222 COVID-19 vaccine. Sequencing was performed with immunoSEQ multiplex PCR; in TCRdb, only in-frame clones are kept and a portion is missing. Of 130,000 or so clones in the sample, roughly 85% were seen once. The specimen comprised peripheral blood, sampled on day 0 of AZD1222 vaccination. These receptors were obtained from an adult in good health.

The chain joins TRBV7-2 to TRBJ1-2; D is ambiguous. The germline CDR1 and CDR2 sequences are SGHTA and FQGNSA. The V gene lost 3 bases and the J gene lost 7 bases, with 15 bases spanning the gap. The CDR3 length is 14 residues. The CDR3 reads CASSFPQPAGGYTF. In nucleotides, the CDR3 is TGTGCCAGCAGCTTTCCCCAGCCCGCGGGTGGCTACACCTTC.

The chain carries TRBV5-1 and TRBJ1-1, with no clear D. From germline, CDR1 is SGHRS and CDR2 YFSETQ. Trimming pared 0 bases from V and 4 bases from J, leaving 10 bases between. The CDR3 is 14 residues long. The CDR3 sequence is CASSLAAGFTEAFF. Here the CDR3 DNA reads TGCGCCAGCAGCTTGGCGGCCGGCTTCACTGAAGCTTTCTTT.

V and J are TRBV6-5 and TRBJ2-1; 9 nucleotides line up with TRBD1. Germline V CDR1 and CDR2: MNHEY, SVGAGI. V dropped 7 bases and J dropped 8; count of bases not matched to a gene: 9. This CDR3 is 14 amino acids long. As DNA, the CDR3 is TGTGCCAGCACCCGGAACAGGGGGCATCATGAGCAGTTCTTC. Residues: CASTRNRGHHEQFF.

The genes are TRBV11-2 and TRBJ1-6; D is uncertain. This CDR3 spans 15 amino acids. Trimming stripped 0 bases from V and 7 bases from J, with 10 bases between. The germline V gene encodes CDR1 SGHAT and CDR2 FQNNGV. The CDR3 loop reads CASSLEFRPNSPLHF. CDR3 nucleotides: TGTGCCAGCAGCTTAGAGTTCCGTCCAAATTCACCCCTCCACTTT.

The V call is TRBV28, the J call TRBJ1-2; 9 positions agree with TRBD1. CDR1 and CDR2 from the germline V gene are MDHEN and SYDVKM. The CDR3 has 15 amino acids. J was trimmed by 0 bases and V by 4 bases; bases with no gene match: 3. CDR3 in amino acids: CASSSGQGANYGYTF. The CDR3 region has the DNA TGTGCCAGCAGTTCGGGACAGGGAGCTAACTATGGCTACACCTTC.

The V and J genes are TRBV4-2 and TRBJ2-3; TRBD1 or TRBD2 may be the D gene (6 bases each). Germline assignment: CDR1 LGHNA and CDR2 YNFKEQ. The CDR3 is made up of 17 amino acids. Trimming took off 1 base at V and 4 bases at J, with 18 bases between the two ends. CDR3 bases: TGTGCCAGCAGCCAAGGGGGTCCGGGAGAGGGGGCAGATACGCAGTATTTT. Translating it yields CASSQGGPGEGADTQYF.

The rearrangement uses TRBV10-3 and TRBJ1-6, with 10 bases matching TRBD1. Unmatched junction bases numbered 14, after V lost 6 bases and J lost 9 bases. The germline V gene encodes CDR1 ENHRY and CDR2 SYGVKD. The CDR3 contains 17 residues. The CDR3 DNA reads TGTGCCATCAGGGAGGGACAGGGGAGTTCTAAAGGTTCACCCCTCCACTTT. It is translated as CAIREGQGSSKGSPLHF.

This clone has just one count. The chain is built from TRBV20-1 and TRBJ1-1, with no clear D. The V end lost 5 bases, the J end lost 8 bases, and 12 bases lay between the germline ends. Germline loops: CDR1 DFQATT, CDR2 SNEGSKA (reference sequence). The CDR3 has 11 amino acids. CDR3 amino acids: CSAPDPNEAFF. DNA for the CDR3: TGCAGTGCTCCCGACCCTAACGAAGCTTTCTTT.

This clone was observed a handful of times. V usage is TRBV30 and J usage is TRBJ1-4, with TRBD1 matching over 7 bases. CDR3 size: 14 residues. CDR1 and CDR2 from the germline V gene are GTSNPN and SVGIG (reference sequence). V was pared by 3 bases and J by 2 bases, with 3 bases of the junction left unmatched. CDR3 amino acids: CAWSRGQTNEKLFF. The DNA for the CDR3 is TGTGCCTGGAGCAGGGGACAGACTAATGAAAAACTGTTTTTT.

The rearrangement uses TRBV19 and TRBJ2-7, with 9 bases fitting TRBD1. V shed 1 base and J 5 bases; nucleotides not matched to a gene: 0. The CDR3 sequence is 13 residues long. The germline CDR1 and CDR2 sequences are LNHDA and SQIVND (reference sequence). CDR3 sequence reads: CASSIGQGDEQYF. The CDR3 bases are TGTGCCAGTAGTATAGGACAGGGGGACGAGCAGTACTTC. The variable domain in full, completed from reference TRBV19 and TRBJ2-7, reads DGGITQSPKYLFRKEGQNVTLSCEQNLNHDAMYWYRQDPGQGLRLIYYSQIVNDFQKGDIAEGYSVSREKKESFPLTVTSAQKNPTAFYLCASSIGQGDEQYFGPGTRLTVT.

The chain is built from TRBV7-2 and TRBJ2-7; 8 nucleotides line up with TRBD2. CDR3 length: 13 residues. Looked up from germline, CDR1 is SGHTA and CDR2 is FQGNSA. Trimming at V came to 5 bases and at J to 2 bases, leaving 2 bases not matched to a gene. The CDR3 coding sequence is TGTGCCAGCAGCCGGGGGGGTACCTACGAGCAGTACTTC. Translated: CASSRGGTYEQYF.